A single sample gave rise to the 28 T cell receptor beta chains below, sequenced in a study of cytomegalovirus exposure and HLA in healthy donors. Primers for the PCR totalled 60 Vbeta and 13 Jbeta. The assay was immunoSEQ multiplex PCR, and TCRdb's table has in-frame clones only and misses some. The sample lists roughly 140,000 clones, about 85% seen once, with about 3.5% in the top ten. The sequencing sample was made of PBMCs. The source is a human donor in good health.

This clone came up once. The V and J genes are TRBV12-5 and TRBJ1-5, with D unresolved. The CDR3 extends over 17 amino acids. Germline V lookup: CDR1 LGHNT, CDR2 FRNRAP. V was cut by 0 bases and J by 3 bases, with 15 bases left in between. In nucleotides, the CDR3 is TGTGCTAGTGGTTTGGTACTAGGCAGGTCAAACAATCAGCCCCAGCATTTT. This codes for CASGLVLGRSNNQPQHF. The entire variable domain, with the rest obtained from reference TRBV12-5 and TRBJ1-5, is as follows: DARVTQTPRHKVTEMGQEVTMRCQPILGHNTVFWYRQTMMQGLELLAYFRNRAPLDDSGMPKDRFSAEMPDATLATLKIQPSEPRDSAVYFCASGLVLGRSNNQPQHFGDGTRLSIL.

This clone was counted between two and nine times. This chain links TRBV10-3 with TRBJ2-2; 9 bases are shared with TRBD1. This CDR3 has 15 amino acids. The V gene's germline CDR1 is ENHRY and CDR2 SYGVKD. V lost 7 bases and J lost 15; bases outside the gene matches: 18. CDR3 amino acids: CAIKAVLSGTGWLFF. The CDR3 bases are TGTGCCATCAAAGCGGTCCTCTCCGGGACAGGGTGGTTGTTTTTT.

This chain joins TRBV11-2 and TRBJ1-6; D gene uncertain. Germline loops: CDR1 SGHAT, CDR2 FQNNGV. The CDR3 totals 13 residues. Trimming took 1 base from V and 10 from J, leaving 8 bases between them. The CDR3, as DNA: TGTGCCAGCAGCTTAGCTTTAGAATCACCCCTCCACTTT. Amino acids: CASSLALESPLHF.

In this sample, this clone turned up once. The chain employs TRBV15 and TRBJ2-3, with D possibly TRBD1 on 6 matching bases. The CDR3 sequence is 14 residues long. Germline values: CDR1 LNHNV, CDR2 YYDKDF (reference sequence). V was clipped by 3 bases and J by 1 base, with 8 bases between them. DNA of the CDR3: TGTGCCACCAGCAGCAGGGGAGGCACAGATACGCAGTATTTT. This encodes CATSSRGGTDTQYF. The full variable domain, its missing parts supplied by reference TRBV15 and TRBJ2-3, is DAMVIQNPRYQVTQFGKPVTLSCSQTLNHNVMYWYQQKSSQAPKLLFHYYDKDFNNEADTPDNFQSRRPNTSFCFLDIRSPGLGDTAMYLCATSSRGGTDTQYFGPGTRLTVL.

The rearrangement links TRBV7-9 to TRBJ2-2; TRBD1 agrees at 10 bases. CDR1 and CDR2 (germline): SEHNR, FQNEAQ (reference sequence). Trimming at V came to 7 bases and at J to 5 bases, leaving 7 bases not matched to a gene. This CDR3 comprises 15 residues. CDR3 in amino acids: CASTPGTGDTGELFF. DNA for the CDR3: TGTGCCAGCACGCCCGGGACAGGGGATACCGGGGAGCTGTTTTTT.

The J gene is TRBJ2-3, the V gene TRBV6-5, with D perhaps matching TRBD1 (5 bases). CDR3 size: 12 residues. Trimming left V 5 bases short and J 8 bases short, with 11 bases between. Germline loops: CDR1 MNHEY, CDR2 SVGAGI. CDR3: CASSTVGATQYF. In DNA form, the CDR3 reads TGTGCCAGCAGTACGGTTGGGGCTACGCAGTATTTT.

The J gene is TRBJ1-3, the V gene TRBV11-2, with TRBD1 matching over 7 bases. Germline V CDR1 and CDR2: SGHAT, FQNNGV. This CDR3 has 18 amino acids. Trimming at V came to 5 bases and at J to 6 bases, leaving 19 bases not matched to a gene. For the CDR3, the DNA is TGTGCCAGCAGCCCTAACCTGGGTTTGGGACAGACCCAAAACACCATATATTTT. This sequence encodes CASSPNLGLGQTQNTIYF. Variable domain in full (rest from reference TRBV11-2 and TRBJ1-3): EAGVAQSPRYKIIEKRQSVAFWCNPISGHATLYWYQQILGQGPKLLIQFQNNGVVDDSQLPKDRFSAERLKGVDSTLKIQPAKLEDSAVYLCASSPNLGLGQTQNTIYFGEGSWLTVV.

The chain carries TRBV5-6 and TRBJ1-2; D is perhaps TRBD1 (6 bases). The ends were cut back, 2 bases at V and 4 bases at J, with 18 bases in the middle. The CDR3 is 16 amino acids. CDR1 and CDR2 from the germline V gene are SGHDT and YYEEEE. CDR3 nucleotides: TGTGCCAGCAGCTTCACCGGGCGACAGGTAGCCTATGGCTACACCTTC. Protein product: CASSFTGRQVAYGYTF.

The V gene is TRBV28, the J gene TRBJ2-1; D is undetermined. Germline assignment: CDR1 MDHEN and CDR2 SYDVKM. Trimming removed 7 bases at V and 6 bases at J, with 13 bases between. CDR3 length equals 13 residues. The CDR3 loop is CASTQTGFNEQFF. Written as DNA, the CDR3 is TGTGCCAGCACCCAAACGGGTTTCAATGAGCAGTTCTTC.

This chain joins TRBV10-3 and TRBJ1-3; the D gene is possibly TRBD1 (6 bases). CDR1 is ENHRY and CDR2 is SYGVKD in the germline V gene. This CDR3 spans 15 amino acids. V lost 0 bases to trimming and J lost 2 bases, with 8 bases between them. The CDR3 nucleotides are TGTGCCATCAGTGAGTCGGGGACAACTGGAAACACCATATATTTT. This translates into CAISESGTTGNTIYF.

Here the CDR3 DNA reads TGCGCCAGCAGCTTGGAACTAGCTAGGTACAATGAGCAGTTCTTC. Its translation is CASSLELARYNEQFF. The V and J genes are TRBV5-1 and TRBJ2-1; possibly TRBD2 for D (6 bases). CDR1 and CDR2 (germline): SGHRS, YFSETQ. This CDR3 contains 15 residues. Between the trimmed V and J ends, which lost 0 bases and 4 bases, there was a span of 11 bases.

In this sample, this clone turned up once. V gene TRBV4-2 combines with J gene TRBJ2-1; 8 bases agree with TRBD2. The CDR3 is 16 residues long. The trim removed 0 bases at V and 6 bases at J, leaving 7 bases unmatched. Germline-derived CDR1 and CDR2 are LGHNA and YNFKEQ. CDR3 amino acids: CASSQERRGAPNEQFF. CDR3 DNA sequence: TGTGCCAGCAGCCAAGAACGGCGGGGGGCCCCCAATGAGCAGTTCTTC.

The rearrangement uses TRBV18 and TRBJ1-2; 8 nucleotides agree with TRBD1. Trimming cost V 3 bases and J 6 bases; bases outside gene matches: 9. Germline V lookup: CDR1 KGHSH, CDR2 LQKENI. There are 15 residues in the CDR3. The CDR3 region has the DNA TGTGCCAGCTCACCTATAGGACAGGGTGGAGATGGCTACACCTTC. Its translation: CASSPIGQGGDGYTF.

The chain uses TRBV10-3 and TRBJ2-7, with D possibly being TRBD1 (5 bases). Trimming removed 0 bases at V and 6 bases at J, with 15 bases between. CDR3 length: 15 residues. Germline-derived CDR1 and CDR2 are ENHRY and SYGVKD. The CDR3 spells CAISESGPQRSEQYF. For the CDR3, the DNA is TGTGCCATCAGTGAGTCGGGGCCTCAGCGCAGCGAGCAGTACTTC.

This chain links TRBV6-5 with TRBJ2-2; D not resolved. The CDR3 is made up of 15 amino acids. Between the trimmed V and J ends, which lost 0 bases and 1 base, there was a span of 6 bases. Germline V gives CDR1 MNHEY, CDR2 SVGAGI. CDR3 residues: CASSYSSGNTGELFF. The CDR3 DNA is TGTGCCAGCAGTTACTCATCGGGGAACACCGGGGAGCTGTTTTTT.

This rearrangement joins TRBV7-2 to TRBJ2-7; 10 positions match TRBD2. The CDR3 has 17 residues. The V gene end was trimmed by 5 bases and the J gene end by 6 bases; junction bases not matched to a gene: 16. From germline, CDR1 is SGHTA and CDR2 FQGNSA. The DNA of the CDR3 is TGTGCCAGCAGCCTCGGGAGGAGCGGGAGGGTACGAGGCGAGCAGTACTTC. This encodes CASSLGRSGRVRGEQYF.

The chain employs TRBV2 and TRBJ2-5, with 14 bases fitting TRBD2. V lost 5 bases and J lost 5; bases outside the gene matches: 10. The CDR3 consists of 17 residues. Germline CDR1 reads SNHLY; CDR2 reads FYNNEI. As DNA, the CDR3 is TGTGCCAGCAGTCCTGCGGGACTAGCGGGAGTAAGGGAGACCCAGTACTTC. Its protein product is CASSPAGLAGVRETQYF. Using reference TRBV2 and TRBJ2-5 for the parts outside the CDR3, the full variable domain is EPEVTQTPSHQVTQMGQEVILRCVPISNHLYFYWYRQILGQKVEFLVSFYNNEISEKSEIFDDQFSVERPDGSNFTLKIRSTKLEDSAMYFCASSPAGLAGVRETQYFGPGTRLLVL.

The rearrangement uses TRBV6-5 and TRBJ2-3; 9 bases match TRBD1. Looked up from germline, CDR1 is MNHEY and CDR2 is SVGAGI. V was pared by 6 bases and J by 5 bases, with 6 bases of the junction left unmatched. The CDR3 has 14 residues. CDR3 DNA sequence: TGTGCCAGCAGCAACAGGGGGCACGGAGATACGCAGTATTTT. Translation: CASSNRGHGDTQYF.

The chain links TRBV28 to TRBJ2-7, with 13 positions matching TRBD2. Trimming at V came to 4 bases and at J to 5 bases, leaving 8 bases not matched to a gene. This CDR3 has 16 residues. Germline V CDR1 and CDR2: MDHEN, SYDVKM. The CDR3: CASSSPGLAGAHEQYF. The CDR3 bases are TGTGCCAGCAGTTCCCCCGGACTAGCGGGAGCCCACGAGCAGTACTTC.

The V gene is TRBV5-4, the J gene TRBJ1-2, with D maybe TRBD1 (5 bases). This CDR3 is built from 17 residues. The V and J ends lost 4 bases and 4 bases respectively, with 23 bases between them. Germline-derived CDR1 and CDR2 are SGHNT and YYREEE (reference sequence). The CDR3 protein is CASSHYYQGQSGYGYTF. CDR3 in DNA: TGTGCCAGCAGCCATTACTACCAAGGACAATCAGGCTATGGCTACACCTTC.

The CDR3 bases are TGTGCCAGCAGCGTCCCGGGAACCTACGAGCAGTACTTC. It specifies CASSVPGTYEQYF. The chain couples TRBV6-6 to TRBJ2-7, with D possibly matching TRBD2 (5 bases). The CDR3 spans 13 residues. V was cut by 6 bases and J by 2 bases, with 11 bases left in between. From germline, CDR1 is MNHNY and CDR2 SVGAGI (reference sequence).

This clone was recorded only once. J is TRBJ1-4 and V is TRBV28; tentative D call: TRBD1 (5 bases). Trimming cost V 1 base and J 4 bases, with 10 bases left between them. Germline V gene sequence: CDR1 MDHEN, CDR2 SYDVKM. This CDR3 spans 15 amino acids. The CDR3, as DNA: TGTGCCAGCAGTTTATCGAGGGGAGGTAATGAAAAACTGTTTTTT. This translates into CASSLSRGGNEKLFF.

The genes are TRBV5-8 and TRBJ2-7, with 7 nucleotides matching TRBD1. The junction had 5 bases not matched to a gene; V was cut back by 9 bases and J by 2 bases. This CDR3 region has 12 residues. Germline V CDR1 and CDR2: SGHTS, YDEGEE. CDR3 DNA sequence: TGTGCCACAAAAGACAGGGCCTACGAGCAGTACTTC. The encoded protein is CATKDRAYEQYF.

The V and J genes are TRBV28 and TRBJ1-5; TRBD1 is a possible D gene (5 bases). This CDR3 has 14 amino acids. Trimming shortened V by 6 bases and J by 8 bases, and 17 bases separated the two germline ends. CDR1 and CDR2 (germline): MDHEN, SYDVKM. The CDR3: CASSTPGGVKPQHF. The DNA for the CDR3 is TGTGCCAGCAGCACCCCGGGGGGGGTAAAGCCCCAGCATTTT.

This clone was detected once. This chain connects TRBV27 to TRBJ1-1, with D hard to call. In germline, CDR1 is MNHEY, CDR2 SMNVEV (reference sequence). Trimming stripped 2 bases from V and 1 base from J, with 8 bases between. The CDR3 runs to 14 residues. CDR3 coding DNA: TGTGCCAGCAGTTTAAGCACTTCGAACACTGAAGCTTTCTTT. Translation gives CASSLSTSNTEAFF.

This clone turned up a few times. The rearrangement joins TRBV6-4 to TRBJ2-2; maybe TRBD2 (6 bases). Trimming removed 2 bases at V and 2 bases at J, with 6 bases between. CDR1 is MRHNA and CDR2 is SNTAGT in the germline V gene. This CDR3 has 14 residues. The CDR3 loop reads CASSDGTNTGELFF. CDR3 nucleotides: TGTGCCAGCAGTGACGGGACTAACACCGGGGAGCTGTTTTTT.

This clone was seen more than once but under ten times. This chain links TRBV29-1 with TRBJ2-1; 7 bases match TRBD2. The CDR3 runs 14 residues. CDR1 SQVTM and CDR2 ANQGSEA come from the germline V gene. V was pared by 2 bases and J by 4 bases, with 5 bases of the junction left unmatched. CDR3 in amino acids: CSVERASGYNEQFF. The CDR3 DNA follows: TGCAGCGTTGAAAGGGCTAGCGGTTACAATGAGCAGTTCTTC.

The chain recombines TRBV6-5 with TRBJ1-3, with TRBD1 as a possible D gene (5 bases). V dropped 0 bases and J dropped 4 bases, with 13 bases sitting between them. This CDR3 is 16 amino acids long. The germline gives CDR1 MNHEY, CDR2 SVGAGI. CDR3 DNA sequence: TGTGCCAGCAGTTACTCGCAAGTGGGGCCGGGAAACACCATATATTTT. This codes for CASSYSQVGPGNTIYF.